These 26 T cell receptor beta chains came from one sample sequenced in a study of cytomegalovirus exposure and HLA in healthy donors. Profiling relied on immunoSEQ multiplex PCR, and the TCRdb table lists in-frame clones only, not all of them. The sample records approximately 150,000 clones, approximately 88% being singletons. Sequenced: PBMCs. All receptors come from a man between 18 and 29 years old in good health and CMV-seropositive.

This clone was counted a single time. The rearrangement joins TRBV2 to TRBJ2-2, with TRBD2 matching 9 bases. Germline trimming cut 7 bases from V and 2 bases from J; bases unmatched to any gene: 8. The germline V gene encodes CDR1 SNHLY and CDR2 FYNNEI. CDR3 length equals 16 residues. The chain's CDR3 is CASTPGREGNTGELFF. For the CDR3, the DNA is TGTGCCAGCACTCCGGGGCGGGAGGGCAACACCGGGGAGCTGTTTTTT. Supplemented by reference TRBV2 and TRBJ2-2, the full variable domain reads EPEVTQTPSHQVTQMGQEVILRCVPISNHLYFYWYRQILGQKVEFLVSFYNNEISEKSEIFDDQFSVERPDGSNFTLKIRSTKLEDSAMYFCASTPGREGNTGELFFGEGSRLTVL.

The V call is TRBV30, the J call TRBJ1-4; tentative D call: TRBD1 (5 bases). V was cut by 0 bases and J by 8 bases, with 10 bases left in between. This CDR3 region has 13 residues. Germline CDR1 GTSNPN, CDR2 SVGIG (reference sequence). The CDR3 DNA reads TGTGCCTGGAGTGTACAGGTACGGGAAAAACTGTTTTTT. It translates to CAWSVQVREKLFF. Drawing the rest from reference TRBV30 and TRBJ1-4, the complete variable domain is SQTIHQWPATLVQPVGSPLSLECTVEGTSNPNLYWYRQAAGRGLQLLFYSVGIGQISSEVPQNLSASRPQDRQFILSSKKLLLSDSGFYLCAWSVQVREKLFFGSGTQLSVL.

The V and J genes are TRBV5-4 and TRBJ2-3; maybe TRBD2 (6 bases). Germline CDR1 is SGHNT and CDR2 is YYREEE (reference sequence). The CDR3 covers 16 residues. Trimming left V 0 bases short and J 2 bases short, with 13 bases between. The CDR3 region is CASSLAGAGPTDTQYF. CDR3 bases: TGTGCCAGCAGCTTGGCCGGCGCGGGACCCACAGATACGCAGTATTTT.

The chain combines TRBV28 with TRBJ1-2; 12 bases fit TRBD1. The germline CDR1 and CDR2 sequences are MDHEN and SYDVKM. The ends lost 2 bases at V and 8 bases at J; junction bases unmatched: 6. The length of the CDR3 is 15 residues. In nucleotides, the CDR3 is TGTGCCAGCAGTTTACGACCCGGGACAGGGGGCGGCTACACCTTC. Residues: CASSLRPGTGGGYTF.

The CDR3 coding sequence is TGCGCCAGCAGAATACTAGCGGGGTCCTCCTACAATGAGCAGTTCTTC. Protein product: CASRILAGSSYNEQFF. The rearrangement joins TRBV5-1 to TRBJ2-1; 10 nucleotides line up with TRBD2. CDR1 is SGHRS and CDR2 is YFSETQ in the germline V gene. This CDR3 region has 16 residues. Losses at the gene ends were 5 bases for V and 0 bases for J; bases not matched to a gene: 5.

CDR3 region: CAWSGDRGNYGYTF. The CDR3 DNA sequence: TGTGCCTGGAGCGGGGACAGGGGAAACTATGGCTACACCTTC. The chain has TRBV30 and TRBJ1-2, with 10 bases aligning to TRBD1. V lost 3 bases, J lost 2 bases, and 3 bases stayed unmatched. Germline-derived CDR1 and CDR2 are GTSNPN and SVGIG (reference sequence). The CDR3 length is 14 residues.

This chain joins TRBV27 and TRBJ1-5; D perhaps matches TRBD1 (5 bases). Trimming stripped 4 bases from V and 6 bases from J, with 13 bases between. CDR3 length: 14 residues. Per germline, CDR1 MNHEY and CDR2 SMNVEV (reference sequence). The CDR3 region is CASSYGGEGQPQHF. CDR3 sequence (DNA): TGTGCCAGCAGTTACGGGGGTGAGGGTCAGCCCCAGCATTTT.

The rearrangement uses TRBV9 and TRBJ1-2; D remains unclear. Germline V CDR1 and CDR2: SGDLS, YYNGEE. Trimming pared 3 bases from V and 4 bases from J, leaving 7 bases between. The CDR3 is 12 amino acids. CDR3 in amino acids: CASSAQSYGYTF. The CDR3 DNA is TGTGCCAGCAGCGCACAGAGCTATGGCTACACCTTC.

The rearrangement links TRBV5-6 to TRBJ1-2; TRBD1 is a possible D gene (5 bases). The CDR3 is made up of 13 amino acids. CDR1 SGHDT and CDR2 YYEEEE come from the germline V gene. Deletions cut 4 bases from V and 4 bases from J, with 11 bases between. The CDR3 spells CASSVGVPYGYTF. The DNA of the CDR3 is TGTGCCAGCAGCGTAGGGGTGCCCTATGGCTACACCTTC.

The chain is built from TRBV7-2 and TRBJ2-5; perhaps TRBD2 as D (6 bases). Germline CDR1 reads SGHTA; CDR2 reads FQGNSA. This CDR3 spans 15 amino acids. V lost 5 bases and J lost 2, with 15 bases in between. This CDR3 is CASSDQGLHQETQYF. CDR3 bases: TGTGCCAGCAGCGATCAGGGACTCCATCAAGAGACCCAGTACTTC.

This clone has a single count. The genes are TRBV2 and TRBJ1-1; no reliable D call. The ends were cut back, 7 bases at V and 1 base at J, with 4 bases in the middle. CDR3 size: 11 residues. Looked up from germline, CDR1 is SNHLY and CDR2 is FYNNEI. DNA for the CDR3: TGTGCCAGCACTACGAACACTGAAGCTTTCTTT. The encoded protein is CASTTNTEAFF. The full variable domain, with the rest looked up from reference TRBV2 and TRBJ1-1, is EPEVTQTPSHQVTQMGQEVILRCVPISNHLYFYWYRQILGQKVEFLVSFYNNEISEKSEIFDDQFSVERPDGSNFTLKIRSTKLEDSAMYFCASTTNTEAFFGQGTRLTVV.

The chain has TRBV30 and TRBJ2-5, with D maybe TRBD1 (6 bases). Trimming took 3 bases from V and 2 from J, leaving 10 bases between them. Looked up from germline, CDR1 is GTSNPN and CDR2 is SVGIG (reference sequence). The CDR3 has 13 amino acids. As DNA, the CDR3 is TGTGCCTGGAGCGGGACACTACAAGAGACCCAGTACTTC. This sequence encodes CAWSGTLQETQYF.

The chain recombines TRBV2 with TRBJ2-1; 10 positions agree with TRBD2. The germline V gene has CDR1 SNHLY and CDR2 FYNNEI. The V and J ends lost 8 bases and 9 bases, in that order; junction bases with no gene match: 10. The CDR3 is 14 residues long. Here the CDR3 reads CASQLPGTSAEQFF. In DNA form, the CDR3 reads TGTGCCAGCCAGCTTCCCGGGACTAGCGCTGAGCAGTTCTTC. The full variable domain, completed using reference TRBV2 and TRBJ2-1, is EPEVTQTPSHQVTQMGQEVILRCVPISNHLYFYWYRQILGQKVEFLVSFYNNEISEKSEIFDDQFSVERPDGSNFTLKIRSTKLEDSAMYFCASQLPGTSAEQFFGPGTRLTVL.

V is TRBV2 and J is TRBJ2-1, with 10 bases aligning to TRBD2. CDR1 and CDR2 from the germline V gene are SNHLY and FYNNEI. CDR3 length: 14 residues. J lost 4 bases, V lost 7 bases, and 4 bases had no gene match. The CDR3 DNA follows: TGTGCCAGCATGGGACTAGCGAAGTACAATGAGCAGTTCTTC. Its protein is CASMGLAKYNEQFF.

V gene TRBV27 combines with J gene TRBJ2-1, with no clear D. Germline assignment: CDR1 MNHEY and CDR2 SMNVEV (reference sequence). Trimming took off 10 bases at V and 7 bases at J, with 20 bases between the two ends. This CDR3 spans 14 amino acids. The CDR3 sequence is CATMDMIAENEQFF. The CDR3 coding sequence is TGTGCCACCATGGATATGATAGCTGAGAATGAGCAGTTCTTC.

The chain uses TRBV7-2 and TRBJ1-2, with 7 nucleotides matching TRBD1. CDR3 length equals 13 residues. The J segment lost 7 bases and the V segment lost 3 bases, leaving 5 bases of the junction unmatched. Germline CDR1 is SGHTA and CDR2 is FQGNSA. The CDR3 spells CASSFTGDSGYTF. DNA of the CDR3: TGTGCCAGCAGCTTTACAGGGGATTCTGGCTACACCTTC.

The chain is built from TRBV2 and TRBJ2-1, with 7 positions matching TRBD1. The junction had 7 bases not matched to a gene; V was cut back by 4 bases and J by 10 bases. The CDR3 is 13 amino acids. The germline gives CDR1 SNHLY, CDR2 FYNNEI. CDR3 region: CASSVVTGNEQFF. In nucleotides, the CDR3 is TGTGCCAGCAGTGTGGTGACAGGGAACGAGCAGTTCTTC.

The rearrangement links TRBV30 to TRBJ1-1; no firm D call. The germline V gene encodes CDR1 GTSNPN and CDR2 SVGIG (reference sequence). V lost 0 bases, J lost 6 bases, and 20 bases lay in between. CDR3 size: 16 residues. This CDR3 reads CAWSVPMGSPLPEAFF. In DNA, the CDR3 is TGTGCCTGGAGTGTACCAATGGGCTCACCGCTCCCTGAAGCTTTCTTT.

This clone was seen only a few times. This chain joins TRBV18 and TRBJ2-7, with a possible D match to TRBD1 (6 bases). Between the trimmed V and J ends, which lost 6 bases and 0 bases, there was a span of 12 bases. Germline CDR1 KGHSH, CDR2 LQKENI. The CDR3 runs to 14 residues. The CDR3 sequence: CASSLDRSSYEQYF. The CDR3 bases are TGTGCCAGCTCTCTAGACAGGAGCTCCTACGAGCAGTACTTC.

V and J are TRBV9 and TRBJ1-1; possibly TRBD1 for D (5 bases). Looked up from germline, CDR1 is SGDLS and CDR2 is YYNGEE. The V and J ends lost 5 bases and 4 bases respectively, with 27 bases between them. The CDR3 is 18 residues long. In nucleotides, the CDR3 is TGTGCCAGCAGTGCCGGGAGGACGTCAGGGCCAAGAGGCACTGAAGCTTTCTTT. It specifies CASSAGRTSGPRGTEAFF.

The chain carries TRBV2 and TRBJ2-7; TRBD2 matches at 13 bases. The CDR3 runs 15 residues. Looked up from germline, CDR1 is SNHLY and CDR2 is FYNNEI. V was pared by 6 bases and J by 7 bases, with 9 bases of the junction left unmatched. CDR3 protein: CASRARTSGSWEQYF. The CDR3, as DNA: TGTGCCAGCAGGGCCCGGACTAGCGGGAGTTGGGAGCAGTACTTC.

This clone occurred a few times. The chain employs TRBV4-1 and TRBJ1-2; TRBD1 matches at 9 bases. CDR1 MGHRA and CDR2 YSYEKL come from the germline V gene. The length of the CDR3 is 14 residues. V lost 4 bases, J lost 7 bases, and 7 bases stayed unmatched. The CDR3 loop is CASSPGGQGRGYTF. CDR3 nucleotides: TGCGCCAGCAGCCCCGGGGGACAGGGCCGTGGCTACACCTTC.

The chain couples TRBV4-2 to TRBJ2-3; weak D call: TRBD2 (6 bases). V lost 2 bases and J 4 bases, leaving 13 bases between the germline ends. The CDR3 consists of 15 residues. Looked up from germline, CDR1 is LGHNA and CDR2 is YNFKEQ. CDR3 protein: CASSQLTSLADTQYF. The CDR3 bases are TGTGCCAGCAGCCAACTGACTAGTCTTGCAGATACGCAGTATTTT.

The chain links TRBV30 to TRBJ1-3; no definite D call. The germline CDR1 and CDR2 sequences are GTSNPN and SVGIG (reference sequence). This CDR3 region has 15 residues. The V and J ends lost 4 bases and 7 bases respectively, with 20 bases between them. CDR3 residues: CAWNSGLSGLNTIYF. The CDR3 DNA reads as TGTGCCTGGAACTCCGGCCTATCAGGCTTGAACACCATATATTTT.

The chain combines TRBV29-1 with TRBJ2-7, with TRBD2 matching over 11 bases. The CDR3 totals 15 residues. Germline V gene sequence: CDR1 SQVTM, CDR2 ANQGSEA. V was pared by 1 base and J by 4 bases, with 6 bases of the junction left unmatched. CDR3 bases: TGCAGCGTTGAAGCTCTGTCTAGCGGGGGGTACGAGCAGTACTTC. Translating gives CSVEALSSGGYEQYF.

The chain couples TRBV4-1 to TRBJ2-3; 7 positions agree with TRBD2. This CDR3 comprises 16 residues. V lost 0 bases and J lost 2; bases outside the gene matches: 5. The V gene's germline CDR1 is MGHRA and CDR2 YSYEKL. CDR3 in DNA: TGCGCCAGCAGCCAAGAAGGCGGGGGAAACACAGATACGCAGTATTTT. Translation gives CASSQEGGGNTDTQYF.